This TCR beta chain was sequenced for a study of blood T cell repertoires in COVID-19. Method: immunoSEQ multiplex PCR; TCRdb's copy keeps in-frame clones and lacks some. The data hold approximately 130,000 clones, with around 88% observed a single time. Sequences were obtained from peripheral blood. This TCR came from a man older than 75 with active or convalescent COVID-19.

The CDR3 DNA sequence: TGTGCCAGCTCTGGAGCGAGTTTTGGGACCCAGTACTTC. Its protein product is CASSGASFGTQYF. The V gene is TRBV27, the J gene TRBJ2-5; D gene unclear. The ends were cut back, 8 bases at V and 7 bases at J, with 17 bases in the middle. Germline CDR1 is MNHEY and CDR2 is SMNVEV (reference sequence). The CDR3 extends over 13 amino acids.